Below, 12 T cell receptor beta chains from the same sample are listed, as sequenced in a study of cytomegalovirus exposure and HLA in healthy donors. PCR primers comprised 60 Vbeta and 13 Jbeta primers. Method: immunoSEQ multiplex PCR; TCRdb's copy keeps in-frame clones and lacks some. The table includes 130,000 to 150,000 clones, under 80% detected once. Sequenced: PBMCs. Receptor source: a man aged 18 to 35 in good health and CMV-seropositive.

This clone has a single count. This rearrangement joins TRBV5-1 to TRBJ2-2, with TRBD2 matching 7 bases. Per germline, CDR1 SGHRS and CDR2 YFSETQ. Germline trimming cut 5 bases from V and 1 base from J; bases unmatched to any gene: 8. The CDR3 consists of 16 residues. In DNA, the CDR3 is TGCGCCAGCAGACCGGGCCCGGGGGGGAACACCGGGGAGCTGTTTTTT. Translation: CASRPGPGGNTGELFF.

This chain connects TRBV14 to TRBJ1-6; D ambiguous. With 1 base removed from V and 6 bases from J, the gap between germline ends came to 10 bases. CDR3 length: 15 residues. The germline V gene has CDR1 SGHDN and CDR2 FVKESK. CDR3 in DNA: TGTGCCAGCAGCCAAGTTGGTGGCAGTAATTCACCCCTCCACTTT. Translated, it gives CASSQVGGSNSPLHF.

This clone was observed once. The chain uses TRBV5-4 and TRBJ2-7; TRBD2 matches 10 bases. J gave up 5 bases and V 4 bases, and 3 bases lay outside the gene matches. There are 13 residues in the CDR3. Per germline, CDR1 SGHNT and CDR2 YYREEE (reference sequence). The CDR3 reads CASSRLAGNEQYF. CDR3 DNA sequence: TGTGCCAGCAGCCGACTAGCGGGTAACGAGCAGTACTTC.

This rearrangement joins TRBV30 to TRBJ2-4; 7 positions agree with TRBD2. V gave up 0 bases and J gave up 3 bases; unmatched junction bases: 8. Germline-derived CDR1 and CDR2 are GTSNPN and SVGIG (reference sequence). The CDR3 loop spans 16 amino acids. The DNA for the CDR3 is TGTGCCTGGAGTGTAGGGCTGCTAGCGGACAAAAACATTCAGTACTTC. Translation: CAWSVGLLADKNIQYF.

The CDR3 bases are TGTGCCAGCTCACCAGTGGGGGCAGGAGCAAATCAGCCCCAGCATTTT. It specifies CASSPVGAGANQPQHF. The chain recombines TRBV18 with TRBJ1-5; a weak D match, TRBD1 (6 bases). V was cut by 2 bases and J by 4 bases, with 15 bases left in between. Germline V gene data show CDR1 as KGHSH and CDR2 as LQKENI. This CDR3 has 16 residues.

The J gene is TRBJ1-1, the V gene TRBV16, with 8 bases lining up with TRBD1. After removal of 3 bases from V and 2 bases from J, the junction contained 5 bases not matched to a gene. Germline CDR1 reads KGHSY; CDR2 reads FQNENV. CDR3 size: 15 residues. In DNA form, the CDR3 reads TGTGCCAGCAGCCACCAACAGGGGGGAAACACTGAAGCTTTCTTT. As protein: CASSHQQGGNTEAFF.

This clone has more than one count but fewer than ten. V and J are TRBV5-1 and TRBJ2-6; D is ambiguous. V gave up 0 bases and J gave up 2 bases, with 6 bases separating them. From germline, CDR1 is SGHRS and CDR2 YFSETQ. The CDR3 runs 15 residues. CDR3 nucleotides: TGCGCCAGCAGCTTGGGCACGGCTGGGGCCAACGTCCTGACTTTC. Its translation: CASSLGTAGANVLTF.

The rearrangement uses TRBV4-1 and TRBJ2-4, with D possibly matching TRBD2 (5 bases). Trimming took off 2 bases at V and 8 bases at J, with 13 bases between the two ends. CDR3 length: 14 amino acids. Germline loops: CDR1 MGHRA, CDR2 YSYEKL. The CDR3 sequence is CASSQLEAGDIQYF. CDR3 nucleotides: TGCGCCAGCAGCCAATTGGAGGCCGGGGACATTCAGTACTTC.

This chain links TRBV10-3 with TRBJ1-1; D not certain. Per the germline V gene, CDR1 is ENHRY and CDR2 is SYGVKD. This CDR3 is 13 amino acids long. V was pared by 6 bases and J by 3 bases, with 11 bases between. The CDR3 nucleotides are TGTGCCATCAGACCCGACCGGGACACTGAAGCTTTCTTT. This translates into CAIRPDRDTEAFF.

The genes are TRBV30 and TRBJ1-1; TRBD1 might be the D (6 bases). Looked up from germline, CDR1 is GTSNPN and CDR2 is SVGIG (reference sequence). CDR3 size: 12 residues. V was shortened by 4 bases and J by 10 bases, with 16 bases between the two germline ends. The CDR3 coding sequence is TGTGCCTGGACGAACAGGGCTCTGGCAGCTTTCTTT. Translation: CAWTNRALAAFF.

This sequence joins TRBV5-1 and TRBJ2-3, with 8 bases aligning to TRBD1. After removal of 3 bases from V and 4 bases from J, the junction contained 7 bases not matched to a gene. The germline CDR1 and CDR2 sequences are SGHRS and YFSETQ. CDR3 length: 15 amino acids. CDR3 bases: TGCGCCAGCAGCTGGGGGGACAGGACGTCAGATACGCAGTATTTT. The encoded protein is CASSWGDRTSDTQYF. The full variable domain, in which reference TRBV5-1 and TRBJ2-3 provide the parts outside the CDR3, is KAGVTQTPRYLIKTRGQQVTLSCSPISGHRSVSWYQQTPGQGLQFLFEYFSETQRNKGNFPGRFSGRQFSNSRSEMNVSTLELGDSALYLCASSWGDRTSDTQYFGPGTRLTVL.

V is TRBV14 and J is TRBJ1-2; D gene unclear. V gave up 3 bases and J gave up 4 bases, with 9 bases separating them. CDR1 and CDR2 (germline): SGHDN, FVKESK. The CDR3 extends over 13 amino acids. The CDR3: CASSHDTFYGYTF. In nucleotides, the CDR3 is TGTGCCAGCAGCCATGATACTTTCTATGGCTACACCTTC.